This TCR beta chain was sequenced during a study of T cells in Graves' hyperthyroidism and ophthalmopathy. Study results and limitations: Blood also showed most of the thyroid clonotypes that were expanded above 0.001.

Amplified TCR beta CDR3 regions derived from RNA transcripts. HTBI primers were employed in a first-round RT-PCR of the TCR CDR3. TCRdb called the multiplex PCR reads again in MiXCR, with one record for every CDR3 protein. The repertoire holds roughly 630,000 distinct CDR3 sequences, with 15% to 18% as singletons. This clonotype was recorded at least ten times. What it binds is not known. Absent ophthalmopathy progression within 18 months defined stable Graves' hyperthyroidism. Germline CDR1 MNHEY, CDR2 SMNVEV (reference sequence). V was shortened by 4 bases and J by 9 bases, with 7 bases between the two germline ends. The CDR3 is 11 residues long.

This sequence was found in a woman aged 25 to 39 with Graves' hyperthyroidism. J is TRBJ2-1 and V is TRBV27, with no clear D. The sample comprised blood. CDR3 residues: CASSSSSEQFF. The CDR3 region has the DNA TGTGCCAGCAGTTCGTCGAGTGAGCAGTTCTTC.